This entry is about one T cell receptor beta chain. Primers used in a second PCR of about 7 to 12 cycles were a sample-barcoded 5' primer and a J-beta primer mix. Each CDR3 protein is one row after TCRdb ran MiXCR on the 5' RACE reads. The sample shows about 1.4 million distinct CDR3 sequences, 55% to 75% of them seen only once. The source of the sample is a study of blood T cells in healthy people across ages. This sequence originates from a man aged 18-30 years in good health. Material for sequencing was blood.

Here the CDR3 reads CSASPRDLNTEAFF. The CDR3 nucleotides read TGCAGTGCTAGCCCTCGGGACTTAAACACTGAAGCTTTCTTT. V gene TRBV20-1 combines with J gene TRBJ1-1, with D possibly being TRBD1 (5 bases). V lost 3 bases, J lost 2 bases, and 13 bases lay in between. The CDR3 runs to 14 residues. Germline V gene lookup returns CDR1 DFQATT and CDR2 SNEGSKA (reference sequence).